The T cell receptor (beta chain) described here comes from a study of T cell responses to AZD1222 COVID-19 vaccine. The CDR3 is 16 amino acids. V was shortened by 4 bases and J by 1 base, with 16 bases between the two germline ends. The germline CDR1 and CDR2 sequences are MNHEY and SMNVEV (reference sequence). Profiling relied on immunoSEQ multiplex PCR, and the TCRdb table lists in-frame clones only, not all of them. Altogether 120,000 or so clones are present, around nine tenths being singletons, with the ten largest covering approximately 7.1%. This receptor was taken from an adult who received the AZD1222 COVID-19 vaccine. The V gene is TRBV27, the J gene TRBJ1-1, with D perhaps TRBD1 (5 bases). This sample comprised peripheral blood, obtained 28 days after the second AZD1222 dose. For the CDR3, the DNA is TGTGCCAGCAGTTCTGGGCCCGGGGGTGGGAACACTGAAGCTTTCTTT. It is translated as CASSSGPGGGNTEAFF.